What follows describes a single TCR beta chain. The method was immunoSEQ multiplex PCR; TCRdb's version includes in-frame clones alone and lacks a portion of them. Of about 59,000 clones listed, approximately 91% were seen once; the top ten hold about 20%. The sample originates from a study of T cells in localized non-small cell lung cancer. CDR1 and CDR2 from the germline V gene are MDHEN and SYDVKM. This CDR3 comprises 13 residues. V was cut by 6 bases and J by 1 base, with 7 bases left in between. The chain carries TRBV28 and TRBJ1-5; no reliable D call. The input for sequencing was peripheral blood, taken before any cancer treatment. The sequence came from a man aged 35-75 years with stage I lung adenocarcinoma. The CDR3 DNA reads as TGTGCCAGCAGACTGGACAGCAATCAGCCCCAGCATTTT. Translation: CASRLDSNQPQHF.